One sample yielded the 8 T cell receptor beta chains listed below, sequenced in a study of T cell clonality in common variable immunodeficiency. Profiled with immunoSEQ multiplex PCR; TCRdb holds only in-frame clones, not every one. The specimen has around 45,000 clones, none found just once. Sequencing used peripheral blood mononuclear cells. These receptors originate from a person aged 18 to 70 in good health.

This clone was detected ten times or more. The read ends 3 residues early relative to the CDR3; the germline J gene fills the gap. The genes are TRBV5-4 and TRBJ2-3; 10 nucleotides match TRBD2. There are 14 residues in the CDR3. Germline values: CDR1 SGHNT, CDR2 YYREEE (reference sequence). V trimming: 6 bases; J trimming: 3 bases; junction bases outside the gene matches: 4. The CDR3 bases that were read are TGTGCCAGCACCGCTAGCGGGGGTACAGATACG. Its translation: CASTASGGTDT. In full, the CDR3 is CASTASGGTDTQYF. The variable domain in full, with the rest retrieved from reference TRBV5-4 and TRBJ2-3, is ETGVTQSPTHLIKTRGQQVTLRCSSQSGHNTVSWYQQALGQGPQFIFQYYREEENGRGNFPPRFSGLQFPNYSSELNVNALELDDSALYLCASTASGGTDTQYFGPGTRLTVL.

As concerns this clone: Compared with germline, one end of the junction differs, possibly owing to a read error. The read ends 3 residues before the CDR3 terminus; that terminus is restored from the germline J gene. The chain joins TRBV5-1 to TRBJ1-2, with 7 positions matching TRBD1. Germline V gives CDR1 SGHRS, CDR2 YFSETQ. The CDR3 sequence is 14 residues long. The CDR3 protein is CAGSDRDSDYGYTF. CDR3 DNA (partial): TGCGCCGGCAGCGACCGGGACAGCGACTATGGC.

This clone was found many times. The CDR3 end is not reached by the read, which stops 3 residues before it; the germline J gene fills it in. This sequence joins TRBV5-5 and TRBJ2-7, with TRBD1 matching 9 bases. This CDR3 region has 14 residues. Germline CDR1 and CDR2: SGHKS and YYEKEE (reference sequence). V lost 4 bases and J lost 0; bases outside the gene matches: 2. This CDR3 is CASSRGQGSYEQYF. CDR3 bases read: TGTGCCAGCAGCAGGGGACAGGGCTCCTACGAG.

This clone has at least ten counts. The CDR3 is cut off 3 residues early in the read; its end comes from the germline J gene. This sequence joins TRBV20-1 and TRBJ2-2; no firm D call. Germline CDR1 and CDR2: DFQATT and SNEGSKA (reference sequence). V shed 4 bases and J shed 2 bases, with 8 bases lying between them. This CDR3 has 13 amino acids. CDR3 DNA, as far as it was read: TGCAGTGCTACCCGACATAACACCGGGGAG. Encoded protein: CSATRHNTGE. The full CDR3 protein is CSATRHNTGELFF.

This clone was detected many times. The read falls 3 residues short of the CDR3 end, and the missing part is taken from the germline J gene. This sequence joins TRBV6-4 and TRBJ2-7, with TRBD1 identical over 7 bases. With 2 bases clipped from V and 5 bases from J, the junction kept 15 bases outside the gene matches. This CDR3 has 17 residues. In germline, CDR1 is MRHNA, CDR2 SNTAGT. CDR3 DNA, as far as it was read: TGTGCCAGCAGTGACCGGACAGGCCCTATAGTATCCCACGAG. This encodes CASSDRTGPIVSHE. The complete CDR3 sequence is CASSDRTGPIVSHEQYF.

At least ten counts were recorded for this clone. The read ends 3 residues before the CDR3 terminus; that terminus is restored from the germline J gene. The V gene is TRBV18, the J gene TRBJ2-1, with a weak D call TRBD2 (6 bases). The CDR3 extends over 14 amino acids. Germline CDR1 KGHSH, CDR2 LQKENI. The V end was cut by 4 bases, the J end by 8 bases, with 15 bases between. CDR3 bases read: TGTGCCAGCTCACGGGGGGAGATGGTGGATGAG. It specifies CASSRGEMVDE. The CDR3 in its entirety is CASSRGEMVDEQFF.

The CDR3: CASSRQALNMNTEAFF. Incomplete CDR3 DNA: TGTGCCAGCAGTCGACAAGCCCTTAATATGAACACTGAA. This chain uses TRBV2 with TRBJ1-1; D gene ambiguous. The read is 3 residues too short to cover the CDR3 end, so that end is filled in from the germline J gene. V was clipped by 5 bases and J by 0 bases, with 16 bases between them. Germline CDR1 and CDR2: SNHLY and FYNNEI. CDR3 length equals 16 residues.

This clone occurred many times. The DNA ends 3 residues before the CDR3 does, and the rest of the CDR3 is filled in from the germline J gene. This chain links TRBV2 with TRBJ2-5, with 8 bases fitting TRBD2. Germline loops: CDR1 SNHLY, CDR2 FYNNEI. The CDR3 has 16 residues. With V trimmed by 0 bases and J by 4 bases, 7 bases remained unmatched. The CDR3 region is CASSEAGTSVTETQYF. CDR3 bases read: TGTGCCAGCAGTGAAGCCGGGACTAGTGTTACAGAGACC. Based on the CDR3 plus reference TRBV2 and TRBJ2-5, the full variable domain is EPEVTQTPSHQVTQMGQEVILRCVPISNHLYFYWYRQILGQKVEFLVSFYNNEISEKSEIFDDQFSVERPDGSNFTLKIRSTKLEDSAMYFCASSEAGTSVTETQYFGPGTRLLVL.